This T cell receptor beta chain was recovered during a study of blood T cell repertoires in COVID-19. The overall study: Sites in the United States, Italy and Spain provided acute and convalescent COVID-19 samples. Nucleic acid was either cDNA or gDNA, and it came from T cells, B-cell-depleted T cells, or PBMCs.

In the original analysis: Cell counts per sample came from amplifying reference gene primers. This table comes from immunoSEQ multiplex PCR, and its TCRdb copy is limited to in-frame clones, with some not included. The V and J calls and clone size come from that table; D and trimming were worked out from the DNA. The table shows 150,000 to 200,000 clones, with around 79% occurring only once. V lost 5 bases to trimming and J lost 15 bases; unmatched junction nucleotides: 5. Germline V gives CDR1 SGHTA, CDR2 FQGNSA. The CDR3 runs 12 residues. This chain uses TRBV7-2 with TRBJ2-1; 12 bases map to TRBD2. This receptor was taken from a man aged 55 to 70 with active or convalescent COVID-19. Sequencing was done on a sample of peripheral blood. The CDR3 DNA reads TGTGCCAGCAGCGAACTAGCGGGAGGTTTGTTCTTC. Amino acid sequence: CASSELAGGLFF.